Listed below are T cell receptor beta chains from one sample, sequenced in a study of PD-L1 blockade in urothelial cancer. Sequencing was performed with immunoSEQ multiplex PCR; in TCRdb, only in-frame clones are kept and a portion is missing. The data show some 74,000 clones, 85% seen once. Here the sequenced sample was PBMCs, taken around atezolizumab (anti-PD-L1) treatment. The receptor source for this set is a man between 35 and 55 years old with urothelial cancer. CDR3s include the opening cysteine and the closing phenylalanine or tryptophan. The D gene is left open where the match is weak. A clone size is listed for some rows: how often the clone was seen (once, few, many), or a class if it is expanded.

>TRBV5-1|-|TRBJ2-5|-
CASSGTTETQYF
TGCGCCAGCAGTGGGACAACAGAGACCCAGTACTTC
>TRBV7-8|-|TRBJ2-1|TRBD2
CASSLVGLAEQFF
TGTGCCAGCAGCTTAGTTGGACTAGCAGAGCAGTTCTTC
>TRBV7-3|once|TRBJ2-2|TRBD1
CASSSEGARGGELFF
TGTGCCAGCAGCTCCGAGGGGGCGCGAGGCGGGGAGCTGTTTTTT
>TRBV19|-|TRBJ1-2|-
CASSSGVGYTF
TGTGCCAGTAGTAGCGGGGTTGGCTACACCTTC
>TRBV2|-|TRBJ2-5|TRBD1
CASRSLLDRLYF
TGTGCCAGCAGGAGCCTGCTGGACAGGCTGTACTTC
>TRBV4-3|-|TRBJ2-7|-
CASSIGVSYEQYF
TGCGCCAGCAGTATCGGGGTATCCTACGAGCAGTACTTC
>TRBV15|once|TRBJ2-1|TRBD2
CATSRGVAGVYNEQFF
TGTGCCACCAGCAGAGGGGTAGCGGGAGTTTACAATGAGCAGTTCTTC
>TRBV7-9|-|TRBJ2-7|-
CASSSDTGIPYEQYF
TGTGCCAGCAGCTCTGACACAGGGATCCCCTACGAGCAGTACTTC
>TRBV4-1|-|TRBJ1-1|-
CASSQGADTEAFF
TGCGCCAGCAGCCAGGGAGCAGACACTGAAGCTTTCTTT
>TRBV4-3|once|TRBJ1-4|TRBD1
CASSLGQGNEKLFF
TGCGCCAGCAGCCTCGGACAGGGAAATGAAAAACTGTTTTTT
>TRBV5-1|few|TRBJ1-2|TRBD1
CASSFDRGAIYGYTF
TGCGCCAGCAGCTTCGACAGGGGGGCCATTTATGGCTACACCTTC
>TRBV4-1|once|TRBJ2-1|-
CASSSTGSSYNEQFF
TGCGCCAGCAGCTCCACAGGGAGCTCCTACAATGAGCAGTTCTTC
>TRBV5-6|-|TRBJ2-7|TRBD2
CASSSGTSGYEQYF
TGTGCCAGCAGCTCCGGGACTAGCGGCTACGAGCAGTACTTC
>TRBV28|once|TRBJ1-3|TRBD1
CASSPQGVRNTIYF
TGTGCCAGCAGTCCACAGGGGGTAAGAAACACCATATATTTT
>TRBV30|-|TRBJ2-3|-
CAWSEITRDNTQYF
TGTGCCTGGAGTGAGATAACCCGGGACAATACGCAGTATTTT
>TRBV18|-|TRBJ2-1|-
CASSPFEGAEQFF
TGTGCCAGCTCACCCTTTGAAGGAGCCGAGCAGTTCTTC
>TRBV5-6|-|TRBJ2-5|-
CASSLDRRETQYF
TGTGCCAGCAGCTTGGACAGAAGAGAGACCCAGTACTTC
>TRBV27|-|TRBJ2-1|-
CASIARAGRIEQFF
TGTGCCAGCATCGCTCGGGCAGGGCGTATTGAGCAGTTCTTC
>TRBV11-1|-|TRBJ2-1|TRBD2
CASSFASSGLYNEQFF
TGTGCCAGCAGCTTCGCCTCTAGCGGCCTTTACAATGAGCAGTTCTTC
>TRBV7-6|-|TRBJ2-2|-
CASSAEGIGELFF
TGTGCCAGCTCCGCGGAGGGCATCGGGGAGCTGTTTTTT
>TRBV6-6|-|TRBJ1-1|-
CASSLTGTEAFF
TGTGCCAGCAGCCTCACGGGCACTGAAGCTTTCTTT
>TRBV5-1|-|TRBJ1-2|-
CASSFTGFYGYTF
TGCGCCAGCAGCTTTACAGGATTCTATGGCTACACCTTC
>TRBV27|-|TRBJ1-3|TRBD1
CASSYRGTGNTIYF
TGTGCCAGCAGTTACAGGGGGACTGGAAACACCATATATTTT
>TRBV27|-|TRBJ1-4|TRBD1
CASKGQGAGYLDPTNEKLFF
TGTGCCAGCAAGGGACAGGGGGCTGGGTATTTGGATCCAACTAATGAAAAACTGTTTTTT
>TRBV28|-|TRBJ1-1|-
CASRDRPPLVTEAFF
TGTGCCAGCAGGGACAGACCCCCTTTGGTCACTGAAGCTTTCTTT
>TRBV6-6|-|TRBJ2-3|-
CASSRDTDTQYF
TGTGCCAGCAGCCGAGACACAGATACGCAGTATTTT
>TRBV4-1|-|TRBJ2-7|TRBD2
CASSLSRAGVSKGIQYF
TGCGCCAGCAGCCTGAGTAGGGCGGGAGTCTCAAAGGGGATCCAGTACTTC
>TRBV28|-|TRBJ2-7|-
CASFVTGRHEQYF
TGTGCCAGTTTCGTGACAGGGAGGCACGAGCAGTACTTC
>TRBV28|-|TRBJ2-7|TRBD2
CASRPRRLAGDEQYF
TGTGCCAGCAGACCCCGGAGACTAGCGGGCGACGAGCAGTACTTC
>TRBV29-1|-|TRBJ2-1|TRBD1
CSGSTGLNSFQPYNEQFF
TGCAGCGGGTCGACAGGGCTCAACTCCTTTCAACCTTACAATGAGCAGTTCTTC
>TRBV2|-|TRBJ1-5|-
CASSEGEEQPQHF
TGTGCCAGCAGTGAAGGGGAGGAACAGCCCCAGCATTTT
>TRBV5-1|-|TRBJ2-1|TRBD2
CASSLARLAGDPRSSYNEQFF
TGCGCCAGCAGCTTGGCTAGACTAGCGGGAGACCCCAGAAGCTCCTACAATGAGCAGTTCTTC
>TRBV18|-|TRBJ2-2|-
CASSPLTVNTGELFF
TGTGCCAGCTCACCTCTGACAGTGAACACCGGGGAGCTGTTTTTT
>TRBV14|-|TRBJ2-1|TRBD2
CASSQYRTSGGLNEQFF
TGTGCCAGCAGCCAATATCGGACTAGCGGGGGACTAAATGAGCAGTTCTTC
>TRBV7-2|-|TRBJ2-1|TRBD2
CASSFPSGRVNEQFF
TGTGCCAGCAGCTTTCCTAGCGGGAGAGTAAATGAGCAGTTCTTC
>TRBV5-1|-|TRBJ2-1|-
CASSEGGNEQFF
TGCGCCAGCAGCGAAGGGGGCAATGAGCAGTTCTTC
>TRBV28|-|TRBJ2-2|-
CASSSPGGRATGELFF
TGTGCCAGCAGTTCCCCCGGGGGGCGCGCCACCGGGGAGCTGTTTTTT